This T cell receptor beta chain is from a study of beta chain features in type 1 diabetes (dated by TCRdb to 2017 to 2018). With respect to the entire study: Mean age, gender distribution, total cell number and subset yield did not differ between patients and healthy donors. A total of just under 110,000,000 sorted cells were examined across all samples, and RNA yield correlated strongly with the number of cells per subset. The study compared TCRB repertoires of sorted circulating CD4+ T cell subsets between recently diagnosed type 1 diabetes patients and matched healthy donors. Naive and central memory subsets were obtained from all 30 or so donors, but regulatory and stem cell-like memory subsets were isolated from only 8 patients and roughly eight healthy donors. On the study overall, not on this receptor specifically: Because the HLA sub-analyses included only small numbers of individuals, any influence of HLA type on TCRB rearrangement was left unresolved. Naive, central memory and regulatory TCRB repertoires appeared to be more alike among patients than among healthy donors. A moderate but significant shortening of TCRB CDR3 length was observed in type 1 diabetes patients in all four CD4+ subsets. At VDJ recombination sites, patients with type 1 diabetes made fewer insertions and deleted more nucleotides, a pattern implying thymic rearrangement abnormalities. Shorter templates might be favored by PCR, yet because patient and control samples were amplified and corrected together, any such skew would affect both groups equally. Sequencing cDNA rather than genomic DNA could over-represent highly expressing activated cells, although activation and CD3 levels did not differ between groups.

All of the isolated RNA was reverse transcribed with the High Capacity cDNA Reverse Transcription Kit, so expressed TCRB transcripts were sequenced. Deep immunoSEQ sequencing was applied to naive, central memory and regulatory T cell samples, giving an average of about 3.4 million total reads per sample. Sorted cells were lysed in RLT buffer, and RNA was extracted using DNase-treated RNeasy Micro or Mini kits according to cell number. To prevent cross-contamination, each cell subset was processed individually, whereas patient and healthy donor samples were processed jointly. Using the immunoSEQ multiplex PCR, TCRB sequences were amplified from cDNA into 87-bp fragments spanning the CDR3 region. The amplicons were sequenced using the Illumina HiSeq platform. From the authors' description of their analysis: PCR bias was computationally corrected using synthetic template baselines, reads within Hamming distance 2 were collapsed, and singletons that could not be merged were discarded. Reads were aligned against IMGT so that V, D and J genes, CDR3 length and insertions or deletions at six rearrangement sites could be assigned. Clonotype counts were normalized to sorted cell number within each subset before computing true diversity and Gini coefficients with the tcR R package. The overlap coefficient, calculated on TCRB nucleotide sequences, was used to measure repertoire sharing. Out-of-frame TCRB sequences from naive cells were analyzed to stand in for the pre-selection repertoire. TCRdb re-hosts the immuneACCESS table, in-frame sequences only. Its copies lack some clones; in the studies checked, an unresolved V gene accounts for under half of them, and the cause for the rest is not known. That table is the source of V, J and clone size, and D and trimming were worked out from the DNA. This sample gives about 360,000 clones in total; around an eighth of them show up just once. Approximately 0.015% of the sample is taken by the ten largest.

A single peripheral blood draw of approximately 110 mL on average was collected from each donor into heparinised tubes. Using a panel that included CD45RO, CCR7, CD25, CD127, CD95 and CD27, naive, central memory, regulatory and stem cell-like memory CD4+ T cells were sorted on a BD FACSAria II. Purity was above 98% for every sorted population. PBMCs were isolated immediately by Lymphoprep density gradient centrifugation and stained directly without culture. Samples were stained and sorted in pairs, with one healthy donor and one patient per experiment, so that batch effects were minimized. This clone showed up just a few times. The specificity of this receptor is unknown. Base qualities are not recorded, but no much larger clone differs from it by a single base. Taken from the germline V gene, the CDR1 and CDR2 loops are MNHEY and SVGAGI. At the junction V is shortened by 6 bases and J by 8 bases; bases outside the gene matches: 7. From the cysteine through the phenylalanine, the CDR3 covers 12 amino acids. Only the CDR3 DNA is retained, 36 bases long and in frame from the first base.

This receptor chain uses TRBV6-5 and TRBJ2-7; 7 junctional bases match TRBD1. The specimen was naive CD4+ T cells from blood. The label giving this sample's cell subset or site can be read as: true naive CD4+ T cells. This receptor was identified in a man between 18 and 35 years old in good health. The DNA reads TGTGCCAGCAGACTTTCACAGGGGAAGCAGTACTTC. This translates into CASRLSQGKQYF.